Below are 8 T cell receptor beta chains sequenced from a single sample in a study of blood T cells in healthy people across ages. A J-beta primer mix and a sample-barcoded 5' primer were used in a second PCR of about 7 to 12 cycles. TCRdb used MiXCR to reprocess the 5' RACE reads, holding one entry per CDR3 protein. This table has roughly 2 million distinct CDR3 sequences, 49% appearing once. The sequenced sample was blood. The receptor set was obtained from a woman in her 40s in good health.

The chain is built from TRBV6-5 and TRBJ2-7; the D gene is possibly TRBD1 (6 bases). The V and J ends lost 0 bases and 6 bases respectively, with 9 bases between them. Germline V gene lookup returns CDR1 MNHEY and CDR2 SVGAGI. There are 13 residues in the CDR3. The CDR3 reads CASSYSRRGEQYF. The CDR3 DNA is TGTGCCAGCAGTTACTCGCGCAGGGGCGAGCAGTACTTC.

The chain is built from TRBV29-1 and TRBJ2-4; D is undetermined. V was trimmed by 6 bases and J by 1 base, leaving 7 bases between them. There are 12 residues in the CDR3. Per germline, CDR1 SQVTM and CDR2 ANQGSEA. CDR3 sequence: CSVAPAKNIQYF. CDR3 in DNA: TGCAGCGTGGCCCCTGCCAAAAACATTCAGTACTTC.

This sequence joins TRBV9 and TRBJ2-1, with 10 bases aligning to TRBD1. Looked up from germline, CDR1 is SGDLS and CDR2 is YYNGEE. CDR3 size: 15 residues. V was clipped by 0 bases and J by 9 bases; unmatched bases: 6. CDR3 amino acids: CASSVVTGGSGEQFF. DNA of the CDR3: TGTGCCAGCAGCGTAGTGACAGGGGGCTCGGGTGAGCAGTTCTTC.

The rearrangement links TRBV12-3 or TRBV12-4 to TRBJ2-5, with 9 bases aligning to TRBD1. This CDR3 contains 14 residues. The V segment lost 3 bases and the J segment 5 bases; nucleotides outside the gene matches: 4. CDR3 sequence reads: CASSFWTGDETQYF. In DNA, the CDR3 is TGTGCCAGCAGTTTTTGGACAGGGGACGAGACCCAGTACTTC.

This clonotype showed up just a few times. V gene TRBV15 combines with J gene TRBJ2-7; D remains ambiguous. The CDR3 runs to 12 residues. Trimming pared 7 bases from V and 2 bases from J, leaving 9 bases between. CDR1 LNHNV and CDR2 YYDKDF come from the germline V gene (reference sequence). The CDR3, as DNA: TGTGCCACCATCCAGAGGACCTACGAGCAGTACTTC. As protein: CATIQRTYEQYF. The full variable domain, in which reference TRBV15 and TRBJ2-7 provide the parts outside the CDR3, is DAMVIQNPRYQVTQFGKPVTLSCSQTLNHNVMYWYQQKSSQAPKLLFHYYDKDFNNEADTPDNFQSRRPNTSFCFLDIRSPGLGDTAMYLCATIQRTYEQYFGPGTRLTVT.

The rearrangement links TRBV27 to TRBJ1-6, with D possibly being TRBD1 (5 bases). V shed 6 bases and J shed 10 bases, with 10 bases lying between them. This CDR3 region has 12 residues. The germline CDR1 and CDR2 sequences are MNHEY and SMNVEV (reference sequence). In DNA, the CDR3 is TGTGCCAGCAGACCAGGGTACTCACCCCTCCACTTT. Translating it yields CASRPGYSPLHF.

This clonotype was seen a few times. The V and J genes are TRBV6-5 and TRBJ2-7, with 7 positions matching TRBD2. The CDR3 spans 14 residues. J was trimmed by 6 bases and V by 0 bases; bases with no gene match: 5. From germline, CDR1 is MNHEY and CDR2 SVGAGI. DNA for the CDR3: TGTGCCAGCAGTTACTCGCCATGGGGGGGCGAGCAGTACTTC. The encoded protein is CASSYSPWGGEQYF.

This clonotype occurred a few times. The chain has TRBV10-1 and TRBJ2-7; 7 bases fit TRBD2. Germline CDR1 is WNHNN and CDR2 is SYGVQD (reference sequence). Germline trimming cut 5 bases from V and 0 bases from J; bases unmatched to any gene: 4. This CDR3 comprises 14 residues. The CDR3 sequence is CASSYQRGSYEQYF. DNA for the CDR3: TGCGCCAGCAGTTATCAGCGGGGCTCCTACGAGCAGTACTTC.